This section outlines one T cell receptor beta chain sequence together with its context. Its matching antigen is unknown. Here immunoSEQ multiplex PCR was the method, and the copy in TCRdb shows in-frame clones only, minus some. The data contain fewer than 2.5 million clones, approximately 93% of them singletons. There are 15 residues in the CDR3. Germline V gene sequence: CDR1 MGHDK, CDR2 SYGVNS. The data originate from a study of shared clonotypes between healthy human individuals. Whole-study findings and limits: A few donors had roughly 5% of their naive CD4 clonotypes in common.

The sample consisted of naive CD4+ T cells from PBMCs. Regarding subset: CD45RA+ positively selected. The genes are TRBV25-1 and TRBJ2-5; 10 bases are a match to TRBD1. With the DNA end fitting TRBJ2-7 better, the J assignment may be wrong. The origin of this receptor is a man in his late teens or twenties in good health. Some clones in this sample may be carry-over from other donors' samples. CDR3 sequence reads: CASSRGQGRTYEQYF. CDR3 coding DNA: TGTGCCAGCAGTAGGGGACAGGGGCGAACCTACGAGCAGTACTTC.